One T cell receptor (beta chain) is described in this entry. Its antigen is as yet unknown. The CDR3 length is 15 residues. Germline values: CDR1 MNHEY, CDR2 SVGAGI. Trimming left V 0 bases short and J 4 bases short, with 12 bases between. This record comes from a study of response to subunit inactivated influenza vaccine. TCRdb called the RT-PCR reads again in MiXCR, with one record for every CDR3 protein. The repertoire holds more than 700,000 distinct CDR3 sequences, with less than 25% as singletons. Study-wide points: The authors suggested that every seasonal influenza vaccination recruits few new T cells.

The TCR was taken from a man aged 45-60 years who received an inactivated influenza vaccine. This specimen was PBMCs from blood, taken about 5 days after vaccination. V and J are TRBV6-5 and TRBJ1-2; no clear D. CDR3 region: CASSYSGSPGYGYTF. DNA of the CDR3: TGTGCCAGCAGTTACTCGGGGTCTCCGGGCTATGGCTACACCTTC.